The source of this T cell receptor (beta chain) is a study of shared clonotypes between healthy human individuals (TCRdb year 2020). For context, the study as a whole: The cohort included a few men and a couple of women between 18 and 49 years of age. Libraries were prepared and TCR repertoires were sequenced by different laboratories using diverse techniques, in order to increase sequencing depth and limit assay-specific biases. Per donor, leukapheresis produced somewhere between about 0.9 and 10 billion PBMCs. To estimate repertoire size and how much clonotypes are shared between individuals, the study performed deep sequencing of blood TCR repertoires from a handful of healthy adults. The paper as a whole reports these results and caveats: Sampling was limited to blood, and TCR repertoires in tissue likely differ from TCR repertoires in blood. Pairwise subsampling led to the expectation that sequencing depth would affect the degree of clonotype sharing among donors. The small number of donors limited the genetic and exposure-history diversity represented.

As for this clone: Its antigen has not been determined. Base qualities were left out, and no much larger clone turns up one base away.

The donors were healthy, HIV-negative adults with no recently reported acute infections or vaccinations. All donors were Caucasian adults living in Nashville, Tennessee, USA. For unsorted samples, some 90 million PBMCs were counted and genomic DNA was extracted with the QIAamp DNA Blood Mini kit. After blood collection by leukapheresis, PBMCs were isolated using Ficoll-Histopaque density gradient centrifugation and then cryopreserved in the vapor phase of liquid nitrogen. Using the deep immunoSEQ assay, TCR CDR3 regions were amplified from genomic DNA by multiplex PCR. Extracted genomic DNA from each cell subset was distributed evenly across all wells of several immunoSEQ 96-well plates, and each plate was treated as a replicate. For unsorted PBMC, each replicate PCR was loaded with approximately 330 ng genomic DNA, equivalent to approximately 33,000 T cell genomes. Genomic DNA from unsorted PBMC was sequenced over ten immunoSEQ deep assay plates. The purified libraries were quantified using a Qubit 3.0 fluorometer, sized with a Bioanalyzer 2100, and then quantified again using the KAPA Library Quantification kit. Each immunoSEQ 96-well plate was sequenced on its own single-read 150-cycle Illumina NextSeq 550 flow cell. The original pipeline was this. Because the immunoSEQ output included only junctional sequences and no quality scores, the filtering could not be the same as the filtering used for full-length reads. To assign V/J genes and CDR3, sequences were annotated using PyIR, a Python wrapper for IgBLAST v1.9, with IMGT germline references. Reads were removed for weak V/J assignments (E-value above 1e-6), missing CDR3, stop codons, out-of-frame junctions, or ambiguous translated residues. V3J clonotypes were defined as sequences sharing an identical inferred V gene, J gene, and CDR3 amino acid sequence. To compute the percentage overlap between repertoires, the number of shared unique clonotypes was divided by the size of the smaller repertoire. Repertoire richness was assessed with RTK rarefaction, the Chao1 estimator, and Recon v2.1 estimates of unobserved clonotypes. TCRdb took this table from immuneACCESS and kept in-frame rearrangements with V and J called. Such tables lack part of the clones; where checked against another copy, unresolved V genes explain under half of the gap, and the rest is unexplained. The D gene and trimming were derived from the DNA, and the V and J assignments and clone size from that table. Counted in this sample were about 490,000 clones; less than 80% of them appeared once. The ten largest clones represent around 13% of the sample.

The receptor comes from a woman aged 40 to 50 in good health. Some clones in this sample may be carry-over from other donors' samples. Sequenced sample: PBMCs.

The CDR3 in this case is CSVEGRNSYEQYF. The DNA sequence is as follows: TGCAGCGTTGAGGGACGCAACTCCTACGAGCAGTACTTC. The chain links TRBV29-1 with TRBJ2-7; the D gene is perhaps TRBD1 or TRBD2, as each covers 5 bases. V is reduced by 3 bases and J by 0 bases, leaving a spacing of 9 bases between them. Measured from the cysteine to the phenylalanine, the CDR3 is 13 residues long. Only the CDR3 region is kept as DNA, spanning 39 bases read in frame from base 1. CDR1 and CDR2 were assigned from the germline V gene as SQVTM and ANQGSEA.